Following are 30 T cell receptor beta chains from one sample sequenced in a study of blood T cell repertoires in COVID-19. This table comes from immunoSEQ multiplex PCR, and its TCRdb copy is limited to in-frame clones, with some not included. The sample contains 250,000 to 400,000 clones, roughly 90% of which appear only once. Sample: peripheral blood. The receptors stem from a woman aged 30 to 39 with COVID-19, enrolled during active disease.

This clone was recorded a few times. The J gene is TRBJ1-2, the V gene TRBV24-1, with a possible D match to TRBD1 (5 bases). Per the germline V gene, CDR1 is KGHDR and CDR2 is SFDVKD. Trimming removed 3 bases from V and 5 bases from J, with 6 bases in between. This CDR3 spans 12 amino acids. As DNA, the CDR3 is TGTGCCACCAGTGATGGACATTATGGCTACACCTTC. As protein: CATSDGHYGYTF.

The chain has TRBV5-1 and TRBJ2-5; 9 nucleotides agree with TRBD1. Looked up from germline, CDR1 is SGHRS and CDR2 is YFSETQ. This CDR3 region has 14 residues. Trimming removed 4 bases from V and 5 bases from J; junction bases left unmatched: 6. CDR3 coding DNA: TGCGCCAGCAGCGGGAGACAGGGGGGCGAGACCCAGTACTTC. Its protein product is CASSGRQGGETQYF.

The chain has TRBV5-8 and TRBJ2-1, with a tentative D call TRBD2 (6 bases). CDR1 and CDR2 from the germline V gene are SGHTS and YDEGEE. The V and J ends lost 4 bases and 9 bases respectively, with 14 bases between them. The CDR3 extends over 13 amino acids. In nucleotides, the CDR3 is TGTGCCAGCAGCCCCCGTCGGGAGAGTGAGCAGTTCTTC. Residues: CASSPRRESEQFF.

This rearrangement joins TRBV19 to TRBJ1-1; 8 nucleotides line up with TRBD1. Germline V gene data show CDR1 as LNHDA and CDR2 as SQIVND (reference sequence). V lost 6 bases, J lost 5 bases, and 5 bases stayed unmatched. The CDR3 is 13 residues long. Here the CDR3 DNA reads TGTGCCAGTAGCACGGACAGGGAGACTGAAGCTTTCTTT. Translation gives CASSTDRETEAFF.

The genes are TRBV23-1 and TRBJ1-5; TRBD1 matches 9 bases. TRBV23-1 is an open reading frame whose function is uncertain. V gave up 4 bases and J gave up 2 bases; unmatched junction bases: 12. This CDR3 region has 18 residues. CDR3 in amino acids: CASSRSPGQGNCNQPQHF. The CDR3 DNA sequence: TGCGCCAGCAGTCGATCCCCAGGACAGGGGAATTGCAATCAGCCCCAGCATTTT.

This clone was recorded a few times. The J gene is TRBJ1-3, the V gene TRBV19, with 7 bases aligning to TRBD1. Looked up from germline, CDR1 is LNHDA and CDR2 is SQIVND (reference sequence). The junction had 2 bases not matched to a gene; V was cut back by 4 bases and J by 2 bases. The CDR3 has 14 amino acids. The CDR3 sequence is CASSTGQPGNTIYF. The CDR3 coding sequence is TGTGCCAGTAGTACGGGACAGCCTGGAAACACCATATATTTT.

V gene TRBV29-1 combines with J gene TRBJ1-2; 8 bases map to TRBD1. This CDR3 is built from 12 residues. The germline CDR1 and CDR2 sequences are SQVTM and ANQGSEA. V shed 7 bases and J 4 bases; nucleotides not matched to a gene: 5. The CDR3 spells CSAGTGSYGYTF. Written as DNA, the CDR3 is TGCAGCGCAGGGACAGGAAGCTATGGCTACACCTTC.

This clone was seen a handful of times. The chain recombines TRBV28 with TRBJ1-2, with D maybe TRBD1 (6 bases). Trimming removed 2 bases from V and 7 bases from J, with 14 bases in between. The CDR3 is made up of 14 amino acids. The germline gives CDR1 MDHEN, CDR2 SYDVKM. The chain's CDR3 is CASSLRGRGTGYTF. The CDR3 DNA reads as TGTGCCAGCAGTTTAAGAGGCAGGGGCACTGGCTACACCTTC.

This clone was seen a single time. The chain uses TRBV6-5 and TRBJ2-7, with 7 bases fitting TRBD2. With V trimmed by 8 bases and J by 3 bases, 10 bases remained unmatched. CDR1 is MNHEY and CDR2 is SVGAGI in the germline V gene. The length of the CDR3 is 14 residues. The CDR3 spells CASAPGLDFYEQYF. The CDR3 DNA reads TGTGCCAGCGCTCCCGGACTAGACTTCTACGAGCAGTACTTC.

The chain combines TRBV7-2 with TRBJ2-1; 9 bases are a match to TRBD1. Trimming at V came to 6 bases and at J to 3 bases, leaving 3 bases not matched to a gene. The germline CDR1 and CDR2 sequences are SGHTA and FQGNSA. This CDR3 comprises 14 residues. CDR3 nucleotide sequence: TGTGCCAGCAGATTGGGACAGGGCTACAATGAGCAGTTCTTC. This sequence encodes CASRLGQGYNEQFF.

CDR3 sequence (DNA): TGTGCCAGTACCGACAGGGTGGACGGAAACACCATATATTTT. The encoded protein is CASTDRVDGNTIYF. The chain combines TRBV19 with TRBJ1-3; 7 bases map to TRBD1. CDR3 length equals 14 residues. J was trimmed by 4 bases and V by 7 bases; bases with no gene match: 7. Germline values: CDR1 LNHDA, CDR2 SQIVND (reference sequence). Full variable domain (outside the CDR3, taken from reference TRBV19 and TRBJ1-3): DGGITQSPKYLFRKEGQNVTLSCEQNLNHDAMYWYRQDPGQGLRLIYYSQIVNDFQKGDIAEGYSVSREKKESFPLTVTSAQKNPTAFYLCASTDRVDGNTIYFGEGSWLTVV.

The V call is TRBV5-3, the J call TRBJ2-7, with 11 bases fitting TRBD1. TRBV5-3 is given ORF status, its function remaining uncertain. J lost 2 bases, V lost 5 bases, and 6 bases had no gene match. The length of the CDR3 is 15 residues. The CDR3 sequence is CARRYQGQGAYEQYF. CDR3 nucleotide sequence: TGTGCCAGAAGGTACCAGGGACAGGGGGCCTACGAGCAGTACTTC.

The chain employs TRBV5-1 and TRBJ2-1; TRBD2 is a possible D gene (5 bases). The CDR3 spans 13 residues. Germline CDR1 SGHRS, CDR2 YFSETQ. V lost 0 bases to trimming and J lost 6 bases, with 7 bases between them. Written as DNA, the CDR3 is TGCGCCAGCAGCTTGGCTCGGGGCAATGAGCAGTTCTTC. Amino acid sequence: CASSLARGNEQFF.

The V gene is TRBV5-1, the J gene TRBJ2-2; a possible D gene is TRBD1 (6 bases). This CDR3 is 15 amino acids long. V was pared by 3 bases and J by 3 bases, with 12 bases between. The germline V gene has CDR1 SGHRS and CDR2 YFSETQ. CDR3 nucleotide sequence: TGCGCCAGCAGCTACACAGGGCCCTACACCGGGGAGCTGTTTTTT. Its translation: CASSYTGPYTGELFF.

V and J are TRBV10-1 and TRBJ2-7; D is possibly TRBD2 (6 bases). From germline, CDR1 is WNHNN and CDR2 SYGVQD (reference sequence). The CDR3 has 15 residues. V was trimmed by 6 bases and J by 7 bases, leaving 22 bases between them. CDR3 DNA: TGCGCCAGCAGCGGGACCGACTTATTTGCGGGGGAGCAGTACTTC. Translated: CASSGTDLFAGEQYF.

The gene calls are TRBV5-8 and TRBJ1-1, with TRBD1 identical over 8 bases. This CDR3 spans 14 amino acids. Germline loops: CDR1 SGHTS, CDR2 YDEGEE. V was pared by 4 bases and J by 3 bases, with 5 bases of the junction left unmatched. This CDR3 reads CASSVDRADTEAFF. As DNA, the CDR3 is TGTGCCAGCAGCGTGGACAGGGCGGACACTGAAGCTTTCTTT.

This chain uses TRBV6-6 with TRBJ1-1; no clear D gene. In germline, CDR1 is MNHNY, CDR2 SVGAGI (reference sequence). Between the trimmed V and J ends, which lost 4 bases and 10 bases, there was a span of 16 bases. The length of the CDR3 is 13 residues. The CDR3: CASSFSPVEGAFF. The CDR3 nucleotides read TGTGCCAGCAGTTTCTCGCCCGTTGAGGGAGCTTTCTTT.

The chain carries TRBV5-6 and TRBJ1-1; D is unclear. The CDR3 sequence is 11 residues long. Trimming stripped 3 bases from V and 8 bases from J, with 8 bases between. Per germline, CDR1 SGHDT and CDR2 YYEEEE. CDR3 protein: CASSYKEEAFF. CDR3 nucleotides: TGTGCCAGCAGCTATAAGGAGGAAGCTTTCTTT.

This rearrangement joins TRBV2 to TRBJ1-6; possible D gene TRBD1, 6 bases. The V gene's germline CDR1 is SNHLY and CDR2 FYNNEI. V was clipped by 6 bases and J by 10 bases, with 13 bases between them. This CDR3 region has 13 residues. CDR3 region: CASRTGIESPLHF. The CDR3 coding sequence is TGTGCCAGCAGGACAGGAATAGAATCACCCCTCCACTTT.

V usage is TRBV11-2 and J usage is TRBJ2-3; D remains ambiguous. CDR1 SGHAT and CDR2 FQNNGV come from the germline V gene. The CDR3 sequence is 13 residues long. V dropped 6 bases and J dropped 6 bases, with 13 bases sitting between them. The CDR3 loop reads CASSHISGDTQYF. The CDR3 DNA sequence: TGTGCCAGCAGTCACATTTCCGGGGATACGCAGTATTTT. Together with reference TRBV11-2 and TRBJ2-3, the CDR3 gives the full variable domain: EAGVAQSPRYKIIEKRQSVAFWCNPISGHATLYWYQQILGQGPKLLIQFQNNGVVDDSQLPKDRFSAERLKGVDSTLKIQPAKLEDSAVYLCASSHISGDTQYFGPGTRLTVL.

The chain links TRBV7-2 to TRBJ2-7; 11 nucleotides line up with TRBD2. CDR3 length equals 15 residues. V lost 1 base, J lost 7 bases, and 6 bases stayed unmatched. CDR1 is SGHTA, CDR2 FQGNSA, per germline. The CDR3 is CASSLVAGGPGEQYF. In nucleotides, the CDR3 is TGTGCCAGCAGCTTAGTAGCGGGAGGGCCGGGAGAGCAGTACTTC.

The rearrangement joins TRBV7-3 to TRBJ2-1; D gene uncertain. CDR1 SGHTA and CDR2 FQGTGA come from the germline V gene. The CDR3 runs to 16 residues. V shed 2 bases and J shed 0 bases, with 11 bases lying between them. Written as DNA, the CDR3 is TGTGCCAGCAGCTTAGATGGCGGAAGCTCCTACAATGAGCAGTTCTTC. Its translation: CASSLDGGSSYNEQFF. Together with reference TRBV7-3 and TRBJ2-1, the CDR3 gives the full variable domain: GAGVSQTPSNKVTEKGKYVELRCDPISGHTALYWYRQSLGQGPEFLIYFQGTGAADDSGLPNDRFFAVRPEGSVSTLKIQRTERGDSAVYLCASSLDGGSSYNEQFFGPGTRLTVL.

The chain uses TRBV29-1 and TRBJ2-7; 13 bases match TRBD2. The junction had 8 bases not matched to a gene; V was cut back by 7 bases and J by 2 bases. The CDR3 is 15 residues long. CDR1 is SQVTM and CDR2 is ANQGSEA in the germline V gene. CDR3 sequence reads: CSASLGLAGTYEQYF. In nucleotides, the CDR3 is TGCAGCGCAAGCCTGGGACTAGCGGGAACCTACGAGCAGTACTTC.

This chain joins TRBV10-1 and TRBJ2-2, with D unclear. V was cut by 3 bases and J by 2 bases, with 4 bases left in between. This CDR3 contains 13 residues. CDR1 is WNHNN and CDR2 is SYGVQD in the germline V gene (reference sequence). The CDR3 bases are TGCGCCAGCAGTGATGGCAACACCGGGGAGCTGTTTTTT. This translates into CASSDGNTGELFF.

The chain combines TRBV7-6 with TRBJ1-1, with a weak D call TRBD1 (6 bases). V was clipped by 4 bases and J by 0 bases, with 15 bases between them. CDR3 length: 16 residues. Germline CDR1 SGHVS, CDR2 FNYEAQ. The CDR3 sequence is CASSSPGTSMNTEAFF. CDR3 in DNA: TGTGCCAGCAGCTCACCCGGGACATCAATGAACACTGAAGCTTTCTTT.

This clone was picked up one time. The CDR3 nucleotides are TGCAGCGTCCCTGCTAACTATGGCTACACCTTC. This gives the protein CSVPANYGYTF. This chain links TRBV29-1 with TRBJ1-2; no reliable D call. This CDR3 has 11 amino acids. V lost 6 bases, J lost 0 bases, and 5 bases lay in between. In germline, CDR1 is SQVTM, CDR2 ANQGSEA.

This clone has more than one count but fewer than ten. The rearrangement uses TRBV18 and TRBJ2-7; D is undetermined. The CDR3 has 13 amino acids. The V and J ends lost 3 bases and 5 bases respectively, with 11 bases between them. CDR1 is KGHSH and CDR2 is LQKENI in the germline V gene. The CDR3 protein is CASSPEKLDEQYF. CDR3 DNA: TGTGCCAGCTCACCGGAGAAGCTAGACGAGCAGTACTTC.

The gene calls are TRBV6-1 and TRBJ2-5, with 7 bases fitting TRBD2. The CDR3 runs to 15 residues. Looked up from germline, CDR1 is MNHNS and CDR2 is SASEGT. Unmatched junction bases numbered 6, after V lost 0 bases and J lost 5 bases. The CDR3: CASSEARGRGETQYF. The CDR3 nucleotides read TGTGCCAGCAGTGAAGCGCGCGGGAGAGGGGAGACCCAGTACTTC.

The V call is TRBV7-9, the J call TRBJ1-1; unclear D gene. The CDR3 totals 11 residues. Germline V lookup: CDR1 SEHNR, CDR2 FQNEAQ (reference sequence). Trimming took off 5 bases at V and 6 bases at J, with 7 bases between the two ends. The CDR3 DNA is TGTGCCAGCAGCCCCCGGGCTGAAGCTTTCTTT. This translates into CASSPRAEAFF. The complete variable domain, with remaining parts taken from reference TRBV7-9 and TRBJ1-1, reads DTGVSQNPRHKITKRGQNVTFRCDPISEHNRLYWYRQTLGQGPEFLTYFQNEAQLEKSRLLSDRFSAERPKGSFSTLEIQRTEQGDSAMYLCASSPRAEAFFGQGTRLTVV.

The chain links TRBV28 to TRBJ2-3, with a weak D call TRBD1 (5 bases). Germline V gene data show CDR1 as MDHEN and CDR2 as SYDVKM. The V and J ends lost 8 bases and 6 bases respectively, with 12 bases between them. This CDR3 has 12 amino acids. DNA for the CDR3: TGTGCCAGCGCCGGATCAGGGGATACGCAGTATTTT. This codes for CASAGSGDTQYF.